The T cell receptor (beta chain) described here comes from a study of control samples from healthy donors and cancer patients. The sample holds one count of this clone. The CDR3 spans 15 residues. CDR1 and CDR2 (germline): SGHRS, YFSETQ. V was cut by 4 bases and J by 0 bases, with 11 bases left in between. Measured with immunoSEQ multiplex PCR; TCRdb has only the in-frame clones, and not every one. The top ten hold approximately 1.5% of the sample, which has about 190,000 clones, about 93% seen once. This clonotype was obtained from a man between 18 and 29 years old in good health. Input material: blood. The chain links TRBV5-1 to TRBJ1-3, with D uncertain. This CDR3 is CASSPVTISGNTIYF. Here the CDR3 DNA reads TGCGCCAGCAGCCCGGTGACGATCTCTGGAAACACCATATATTTT.